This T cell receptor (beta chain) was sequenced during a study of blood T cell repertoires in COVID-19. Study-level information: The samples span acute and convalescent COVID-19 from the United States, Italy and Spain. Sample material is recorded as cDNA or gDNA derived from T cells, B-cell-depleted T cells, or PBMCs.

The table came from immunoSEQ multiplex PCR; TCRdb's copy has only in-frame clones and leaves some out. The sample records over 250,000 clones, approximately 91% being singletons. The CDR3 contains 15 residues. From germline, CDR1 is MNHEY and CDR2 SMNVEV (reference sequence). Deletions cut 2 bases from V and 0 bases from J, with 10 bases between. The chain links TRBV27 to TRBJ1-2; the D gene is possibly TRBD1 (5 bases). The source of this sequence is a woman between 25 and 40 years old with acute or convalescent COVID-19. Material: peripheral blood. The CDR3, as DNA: TGTGCCAGCAGTTTAAGGGGCACACCTAACTATGGCTACACCTTC. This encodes CASSLRGTPNYGYTF.